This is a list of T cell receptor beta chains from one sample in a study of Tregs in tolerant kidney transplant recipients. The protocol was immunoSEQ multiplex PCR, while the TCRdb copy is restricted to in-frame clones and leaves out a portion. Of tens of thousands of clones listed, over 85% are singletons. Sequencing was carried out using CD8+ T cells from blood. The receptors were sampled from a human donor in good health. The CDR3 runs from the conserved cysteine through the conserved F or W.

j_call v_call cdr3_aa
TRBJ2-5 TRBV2 CASSEAGPRNQETQYF
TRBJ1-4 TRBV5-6 CASSPGQAPLKLFF
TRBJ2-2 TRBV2 CASSDWTGGELFF
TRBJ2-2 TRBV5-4 CASNLQGGTNTGELFF
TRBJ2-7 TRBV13 CASSLYASQAGDYEQYF
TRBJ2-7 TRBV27 CASSHGSSYEQYF
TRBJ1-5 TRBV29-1 CSFIGQEGPNTGQPQHF
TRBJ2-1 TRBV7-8 CASSLGLAGSFNEQFF
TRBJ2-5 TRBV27 CASTGRGEQYF
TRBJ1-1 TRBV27 CASSRDRPTEAFF
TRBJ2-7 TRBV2 CASSEIQLSSYEQYF
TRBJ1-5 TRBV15 CATSRGAGMGQPQHF
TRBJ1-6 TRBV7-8 CASMLRVFNSPLHF
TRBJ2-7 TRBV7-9 CASSLLGTVPYEQYF
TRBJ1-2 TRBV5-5 CASSLNRAAGYTF
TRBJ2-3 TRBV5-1 CASSLDPGSTDTQYF
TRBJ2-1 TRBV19 CASSTGLAGDYNEQFF
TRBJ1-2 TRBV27 CASRPGQNYGYTF
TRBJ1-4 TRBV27 CASSLYRGGTNEKLFF
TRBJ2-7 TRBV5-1 CASSGASGSIYEQYF
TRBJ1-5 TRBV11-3 CASSDTLDIYSNQPQHF
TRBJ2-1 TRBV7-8 CASSPSGSSYNEQFF
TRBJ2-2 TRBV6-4 CASSDSGSTGELFF
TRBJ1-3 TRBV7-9 CASRPTNGISGNTIYF
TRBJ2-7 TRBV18 CASSPPLADHYEQYF
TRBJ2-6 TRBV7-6 CASSYRLTGANVLTF
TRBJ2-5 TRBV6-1 CASRVPREQETQYF
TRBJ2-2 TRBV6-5 CASSYSMNENTGELFF
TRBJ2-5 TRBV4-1 CASSQQPGRSQETQYF
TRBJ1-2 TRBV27 CASSFGGRGADYGYTF
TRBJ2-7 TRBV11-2 CASSLGAGVSYEQYF
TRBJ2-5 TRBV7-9 CASSLSPPRPQETQYF
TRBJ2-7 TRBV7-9 CASSPDRGRTYEQYF
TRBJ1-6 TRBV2 CASRARARTPVNSPLHF
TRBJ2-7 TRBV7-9 CASSPRDRLYEQYF
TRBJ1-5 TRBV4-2 CASSQEGQLVIQPQHF
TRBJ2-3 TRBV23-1 CASSQSGAGLKDTQYF
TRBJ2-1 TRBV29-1 CSVVGSRDLHYNEQFF
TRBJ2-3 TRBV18 CASSPSPGDTDTQYF
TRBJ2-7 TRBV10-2 CASSEGGEQYF
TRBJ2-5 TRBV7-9 CASSLTGGGVETQYF
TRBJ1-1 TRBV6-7 CASLNRDAEAFF
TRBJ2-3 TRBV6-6 CASSYSTRGDTQYF
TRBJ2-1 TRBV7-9 CASSQPSVNEQFF
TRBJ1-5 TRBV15 CATSRGASNQPQHF
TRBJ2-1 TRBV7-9 CASSPTSGRVHEQFF
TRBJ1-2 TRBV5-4 CASSPMSGGYDGYTF
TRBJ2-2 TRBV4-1 CASSRRTKSSAGELFF
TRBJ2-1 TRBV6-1 CASSEGASDEQFF
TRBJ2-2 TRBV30 CAWSQDRLDTGELFF
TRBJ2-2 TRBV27 CASSWTSGGTGELFF
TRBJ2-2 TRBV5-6 CASSRSGDSSGELFF
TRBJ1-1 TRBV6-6 CASSSLDSSITEAFF
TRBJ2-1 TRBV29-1 CSVHLAWDRLSDEQFF
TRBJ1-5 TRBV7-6 CASSLTDRDQPQHF
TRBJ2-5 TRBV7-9 CASSWRDRSQETQYF